This T cell receptor (beta chain) is from a study of blood T cells in healthy people across ages. A J-beta primer mix and a sample-barcoded 5' primer were used in a second PCR of roughly 7 to 12 cycles. Using its own MiXCR run on the 5' RACE reads, TCRdb lists one record per CDR3 protein. The table lists 1.5 million to 2 million distinct CDR3 sequences, roughly 52% of them singletons, with 2.1% in the top ten. Per the germline V gene, CDR1 is MGHRA and CDR2 is YSYEKL. The J segment lost 7 bases and the V segment lost 1 base, leaving 8 bases of the junction unmatched. CDR3 length: 15 amino acids. Sample: blood. The sequence was obtained from a woman aged 35 to 49 in good health. The chain joins TRBV4-1 to TRBJ2-7; 9 nucleotides agree with TRBD1. The CDR3 loop is CASSQGGGQGYEQYF. In DNA, the CDR3 is TGCGCCAGCAGCCAAGGAGGGGGACAGGGCTATGAGCAGTACTTC.